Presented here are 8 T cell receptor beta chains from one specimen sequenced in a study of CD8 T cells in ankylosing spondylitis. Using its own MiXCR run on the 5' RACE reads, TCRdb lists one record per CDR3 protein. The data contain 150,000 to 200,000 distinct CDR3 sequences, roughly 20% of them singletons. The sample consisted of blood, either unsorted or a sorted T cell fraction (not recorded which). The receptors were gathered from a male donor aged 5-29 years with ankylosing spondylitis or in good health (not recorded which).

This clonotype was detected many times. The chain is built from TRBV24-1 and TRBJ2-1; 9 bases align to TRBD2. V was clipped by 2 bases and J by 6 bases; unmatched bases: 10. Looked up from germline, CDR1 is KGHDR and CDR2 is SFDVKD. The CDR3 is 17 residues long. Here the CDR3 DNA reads TGTGCCACCAGTGATTCCCGACTAGCGGAGGGGCTCAATGAGCAGTTCTTC. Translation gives CATSDSRLAEGLNEQFF.

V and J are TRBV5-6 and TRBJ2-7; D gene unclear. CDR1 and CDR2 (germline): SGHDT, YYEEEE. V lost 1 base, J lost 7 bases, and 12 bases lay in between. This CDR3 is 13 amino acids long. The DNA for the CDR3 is TGTGCCAGCAGCTTGTGGCCTACTATTGAGCAGTACGTC. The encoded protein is CASSLWPTIEQYV.

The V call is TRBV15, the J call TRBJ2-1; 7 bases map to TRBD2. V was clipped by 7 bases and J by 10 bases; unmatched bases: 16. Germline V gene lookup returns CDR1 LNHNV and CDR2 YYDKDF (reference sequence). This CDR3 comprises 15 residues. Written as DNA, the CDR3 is TGTGCCACCAACGGAGCGGGGATGGGCGCGTGGGAGCAGTTCTTC. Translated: CATNGAGMGAWEQFF.

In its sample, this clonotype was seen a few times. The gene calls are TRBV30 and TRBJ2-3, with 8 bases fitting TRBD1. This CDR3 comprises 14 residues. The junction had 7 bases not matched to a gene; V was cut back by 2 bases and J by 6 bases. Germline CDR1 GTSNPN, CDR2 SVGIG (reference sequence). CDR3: CAWSPGGASDTQYF. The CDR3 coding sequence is TGTGCCTGGAGTCCAGGGGGCGCATCTGATACGCAGTATTTT.

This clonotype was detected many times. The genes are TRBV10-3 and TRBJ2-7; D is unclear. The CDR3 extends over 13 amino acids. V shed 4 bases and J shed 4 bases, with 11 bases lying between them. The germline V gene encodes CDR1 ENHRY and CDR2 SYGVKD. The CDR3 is CAISGENQYEQYF. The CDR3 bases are TGTGCCATCAGTGGCGAAAACCAGTACGAGCAGTACTTC.

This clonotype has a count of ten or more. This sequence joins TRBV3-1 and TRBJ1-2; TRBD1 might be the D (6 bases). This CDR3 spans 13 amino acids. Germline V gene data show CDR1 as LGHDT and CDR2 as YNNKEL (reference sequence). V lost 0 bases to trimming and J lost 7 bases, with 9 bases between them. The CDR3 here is CASSQDSGAGYTF. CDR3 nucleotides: TGTGCCAGCAGCCAAGACTCGGGGGCTGGCTACACCTTC.

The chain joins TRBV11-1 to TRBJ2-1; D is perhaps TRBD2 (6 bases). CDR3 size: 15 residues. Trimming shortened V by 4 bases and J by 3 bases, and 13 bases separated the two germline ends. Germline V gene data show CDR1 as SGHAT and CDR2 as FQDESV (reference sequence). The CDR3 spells CASSSRDSNYNEQFF. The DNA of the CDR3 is TGTGCCAGCAGCTCCCGGGACTCCAACTACAATGAGCAGTTCTTC.

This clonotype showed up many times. The CDR3 reads CASSGSAGSSYNEQFF. The CDR3 DNA sequence: TGCGCCAGCAGCGGGTCAGCGGGGAGCTCCTACAATGAGCAGTTCTTC. The genes are TRBV5-1 and TRBJ2-1; 7 nucleotides align to TRBD2. After removal of 4 bases from V and 0 bases from J, the junction contained 7 bases not matched to a gene. Germline V gene lookup returns CDR1 SGHRS and CDR2 YFSETQ. The CDR3 has 16 amino acids.